The clone carrying this T cell receptor beta chain was found once. TCRdb's table, derived via immunoSEQ multiplex PCR, lists solely in-frame clones and lacks some. The data contain 120,000 to 150,000 clones, more than 85% of them singletons. Germline-derived CDR1 and CDR2 are MNHEY and SMNVEV (reference sequence). J gave up 4 bases and V 5 bases, and 3 bases lay outside the gene matches. The CDR3 loop spans 14 amino acids. The sample belongs to a study of control samples from healthy donors and cancer patients. This clonotype was obtained from a man younger than 40 in good health. The chain couples TRBV27 to TRBJ1-2; 11 bases line up with TRBD1. Input material: blood. The CDR3 spells CASSLGTGGYGYTF. DNA of the CDR3: TGTGCCAGCAGTCTCGGGACAGGGGGCTATGGCTACACCTTC.